The following is a T cell receptor (beta chain) sequence with its context. Its antigen is not known. Sequenced by immunoSEQ multiplex PCR; TCRdb stores in-frame clones only, minus some. Among about 180,000 clones, about 91% were seen once, and the ten largest hold approximately 8%. These data are taken from a study of T cell responses to AZD1222 COVID-19 vaccine. Across the whole study: Pooled samples include second doses given at about 4 or 12 weeks.

Study observations and caveats: Targeting of unmutated variant regions was reportedly seen in nearly half of spike-specific TCRs.

The source is an adult in good health. This sample comprised peripheral blood, obtained on day 0 of AZD1222 vaccination.

The CDR3 DNA is TGTGCCAGCAGCCAGGTAGGGACAGAGGGTGGCTACACCTTC. This encodes CASSQVGTEGGYTF. The genes are TRBV4-2 and TRBJ1-2, with 7 bases aligning to TRBD1. Germline V gene lookup returns CDR1 LGHNA and CDR2 YNFKEQ. The CDR3 runs to 14 residues. V lost 3 bases to trimming and J lost 7 bases; unmatched junction nucleotides: 8.